Listed here is a single TCR beta chain. The antigen is unknown. Here immunoSEQ multiplex PCR was the method, and the copy in TCRdb shows in-frame clones only, minus some. The data hold 95,000 to 150,000 clones, with roughly 95% observed a single time. This entry is derived from a study of graft-versus-host responses after intestinal transplantation. J gave up 2 bases and V 4 bases, and 4 bases lay outside the gene matches. The CDR3 covers 14 residues. CDR1 LNHDA and CDR2 SQIVND come from the germline V gene (reference sequence). Source: unstimulated CD8+ T cells sorted from spleen or lymph node cells, taken before intestinal transplant. The TCR sequence derives from a human donor who received an intestinal transplant. The chain recombines TRBV19 with TRBJ2-7; 8 bases map to TRBD1. CDR3 bases: TGTGCCAGTAGTACACCACAGGGGGCCTACGAGCAGTACTTC. This encodes CASSTPQGAYEQYF.